This TCR beta chain stems from a study of tumor-infiltrating lymphocytes in primary liver carcinoma. TCR beta cDNA was reverse-transcribed from approximately 0.45 ug of total RNA. The reaction used a constant-region primer and ProtoScript II reverse transcriptase. Employing slightly modified ARM-PCR, three nested multiplex PCR rounds were run, and these gave rise to the TCR beta libraries. Rounds one and two of PCR, each of roughly 10 cycles, were primed with TRBV1-TRBV30 forward primers and a C-beta reverse primer. In TCRdb, the multiplex PCR reads were re-called with MiXCR into one record per CDR3 protein. The data show 310,000 or so distinct CDR3 sequences, approximately 58% seen once. About this clonotype: One end of the junction is discordant with germline, which a read error may explain.

Germline DNA was also extracted, and blood RNA derived from unsorted whole blood. The CDR3 totals 17 residues. Germline assignment: CDR1 SGHNT and CDR2 YENEEA. This TCR was recovered from a woman under 40 with primary liver carcinoma and hepatitis B virus infection. The sample comprised peripheral blood. This chain links TRBV11-3 with TRBJ2-2, with a weak D call TRBD2 (5 bases). The CDR3 DNA is TGTGCCACTCTTCTTGAGGGCCTAGCCTTGGAACACCGGGGAGCTGTTTTT. Its protein is CATLLEGLALEHRGAVF.